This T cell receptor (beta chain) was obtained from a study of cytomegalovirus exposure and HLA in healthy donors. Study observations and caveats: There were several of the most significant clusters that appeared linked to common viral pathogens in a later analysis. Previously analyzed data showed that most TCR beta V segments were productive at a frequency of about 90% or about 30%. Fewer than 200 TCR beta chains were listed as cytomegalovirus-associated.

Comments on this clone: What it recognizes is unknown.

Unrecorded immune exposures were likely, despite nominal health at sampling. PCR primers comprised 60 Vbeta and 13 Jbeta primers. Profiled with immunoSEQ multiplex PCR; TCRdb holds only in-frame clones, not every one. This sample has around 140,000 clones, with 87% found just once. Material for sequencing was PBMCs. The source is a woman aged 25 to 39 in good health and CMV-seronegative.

CDR3 nucleotides: TGTGCCTGGAGTGGGCCCGGGACTAGCGGAGCCTTTTTCTACAATGAGCAGTTCTTC. Translated: CAWSGPGTSGAFFYNEQFF. This chain connects TRBV30 to TRBJ2-1; 11 nucleotides align to TRBD2. This CDR3 region has 19 residues. Germline CDR1 reads GTSNPN; CDR2 reads SVGIG (reference sequence). V lost 1 base to trimming and J lost 3 bases; unmatched junction nucleotides: 14.